This is a list of T cell receptor beta chains from one sample in a study of T cells in Graves' hyperthyroidism and ophthalmopathy. TCRdb ran MiXCR on the multiplex PCR reads and lists one entry per CDR3 protein. In the table there are 750,000 to 950,000 distinct CDR3 sequences, more than 30% of which are singletons. The sequencing input was blood. The receptors were sampled from a man in his late teens or twenties with Graves' hyperthyroidism. The conserved cysteine and the conserved F or W are not part of the CDR3 here.

v_gene	CDR3aa
TRBV25-1	ASSDTQEEGSEAF
TRBV5-1	ASSLNRGTEAF
TRBV29-1	SVGGGAGEQY
TRBV12-3/TRBV12-4	ASSQDRASYEQY
TRBV20-1	SARSLKSLNTEAF
TRBV2	ASSVRAVGTEAF
TRBV7-2	ASSLEGGRSGTGELF
TRBV12-3/TRBV12-4	ASSTGQGAYSPLH
TRBV12-3/TRBV12-4	ASRWTDEAF
TRBV20-1	SVASGATDTQY
TRBV12-3/TRBV12-4	ASSLGPPGRGLAGDGETQY
TRBV5-1	ASSHGQGFPETQY
TRBV7-9	ASSSENMNTEAF
TRBV7-9	ASTWTGMNTEAF
TRBV10-3	AIRRDGSNQSRH
TRBV20-1	SATGGNTGELF
TRBV10-3	AARDTGQGDSYEQY
TRBV6-6	ASSLGSTTYEQY
TRBV2	ASMGTGAYEQY
TRBV20-1	SVRSGTSGRETQY
TRBV29-1	SGTGQAYEQY
TRBV9	ASSSRQGEYTGELF
TRBV5-4	ASSLDGRMY
TRBV7-9	ASSSGQGLSEQY
TRBV10-3	AITGRANYEQY
TRBV7-9	ASSPIAGEQY
TRBV24-1	ATSDGDRGSLSYGYT
TRBV10-3	ATPSGSENYGYT
TRBV7-3	ASSYNGRSEAF
TRBV2	ASSQYWGPGEDSPLH
TRBV25-1	ADTDRGAAEAF
TRBV25-1	ASSWVAGATDTQY
TRBV15	ATSSASGLRTGELF
TRBV29-1	SVEGQGAKTGAF
TRBV10-3	AIKGRGDGTEAF
TRBV7-2	ASSQTSGKSPQY
TRBV9	ASSSQTRLGELF
TRBV7-9	ASSLGASTSRETQY
TRBV20-1	SALGLVQETQY
TRBV5-8	ASGVPTGTGRAF
TRBV9	ASSVAGGPPYEQY
TRBV12-3/TRBV12-4	ASFGTGELF
TRBV3-1	ASSQRTVVEGEQY
TRBV2	ASTWEGEAF
TRBV2	ASSVDWSYEQY
TRBV25-1	ASIAGVEAF
TRBV29-1	SVLGGLNTEAF
TRBV7-2	ASSPRGSGRIQETQY
TRBV7-9	ASSRRWGDTEAF
TRBV7-9	ASSLGTSGILETQY